The 6 T cell receptor beta chains reported below all come from one sample, sequenced in a study of pediatric ulcerative colitis. Method: immunoSEQ multiplex PCR; TCRdb's copy keeps in-frame clones and lacks some. The sample lists fewer than 40,000 clones, 82% occurring once. The sequenced material came from blood. Receptors were obtained from a boy aged 10-17 years with severe ulcerative colitis.

The chain employs TRBV7-9 and TRBJ2-7; possibly TRBD2 for D (6 bases). The CDR3 length is 14 residues. V was cut by 5 bases and J by 3 bases, with 14 bases left in between. CDR1 and CDR2 from the germline V gene are SEHNR and FQNEAQ (reference sequence). In nucleotides, the CDR3 is TGTGCCAGCAGCAACTCCGGGGGTAACTACGAGCAGTACTTC. Protein sequence: CASSNSGGNYEQYF.

The rearrangement links TRBV6-5 to TRBJ1-1, with a tentative D call TRBD1 (5 bases). Trimming cost V 4 bases and J 9 bases, with 12 bases left between them. The germline V gene encodes CDR1 MNHEY and CDR2 SVGAGI. This CDR3 is 12 amino acids long. CDR3 nucleotide sequence: TGTGCCAGCAGTTCGACTCAGGGAAAAGCTTTCTTT. This codes for CASSSTQGKAFF.

For the CDR3, the DNA is TGTGCCAGCAGCAAAGCGAGGGGACTAAACTACGAGCAGTACTTC. Translating it yields CASSKARGLNYEQYF. The rearrangement uses TRBV14 and TRBJ2-7; 7 bases map to TRBD2. The V segment lost 5 bases and the J segment 3 bases; nucleotides outside the gene matches: 10. The CDR3 consists of 15 residues. Germline CDR1 reads SGHDN; CDR2 reads FVKESK.

The V call is TRBV5-1, the J call TRBJ2-7; 7 bases match TRBD1. Per the germline V gene, CDR1 is SGHRS and CDR2 is YFSETQ. CDR3 length: 14 residues. After removal of 0 bases from V and 5 bases from J, the junction contained 5 bases not matched to a gene. CDR3 region: CASSLGQGHNEQYF. CDR3 DNA sequence: TGCGCCAGCAGCTTGGGACAGGGCCACAACGAGCAGTACTTC.

This sequence joins TRBV6-6 and TRBJ2-1; TRBD2 aligns across 8 bases. Germline V lookup: CDR1 MNHNY, CDR2 SVGAGI (reference sequence). Trimming cost V 7 bases and J 0 bases; bases outside gene matches: 5. The CDR3 has 15 amino acids. This CDR3 reads CASKNSGGSYNEQFF. Written as DNA, the CDR3 is TGTGCCAGCAAAAACAGCGGGGGCTCCTACAATGAGCAGTTCTTC.

Points on this clone: One end of the junction is discordant with germline, which a read error may explain. The chain recombines TRBV6-5 with TRBJ2-7; D gene uncertain. Germline CDR1 MNHEY, CDR2 SVGAGI. This CDR3 is 11 amino acids long. The CDR3 loop reads CATSMGYEQYF. CDR3 DNA: TGTGCCACCAGTATGGGGTACGAGCAGTACTTC.